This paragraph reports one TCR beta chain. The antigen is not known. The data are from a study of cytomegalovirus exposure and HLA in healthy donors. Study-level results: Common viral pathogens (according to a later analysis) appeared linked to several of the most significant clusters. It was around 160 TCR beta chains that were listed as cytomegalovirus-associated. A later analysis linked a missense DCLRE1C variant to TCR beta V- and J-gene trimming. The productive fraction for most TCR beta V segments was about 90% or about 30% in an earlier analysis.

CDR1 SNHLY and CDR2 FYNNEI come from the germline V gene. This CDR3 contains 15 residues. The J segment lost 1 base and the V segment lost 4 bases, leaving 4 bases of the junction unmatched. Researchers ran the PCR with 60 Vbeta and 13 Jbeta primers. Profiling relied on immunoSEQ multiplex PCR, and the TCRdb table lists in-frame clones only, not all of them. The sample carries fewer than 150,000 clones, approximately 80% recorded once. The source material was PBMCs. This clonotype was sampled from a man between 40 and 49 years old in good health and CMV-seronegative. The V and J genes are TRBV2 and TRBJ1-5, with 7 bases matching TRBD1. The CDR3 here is CASSGGTESNQPQHF. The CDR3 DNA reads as TGTGCCAGCAGTGGAGGGACAGAAAGCAATCAGCCCCAGCATTTT.